Given below is one T cell receptor (beta chain) in context. The antigen is not known. The data belong to a study of human T cells and chemical hapten exposure. General study findings and limits: Expanded TCRs grouped into significantly more large CDR3 similarity clusters than controls produced.

Each CDR3 protein gets one entry after TCRdb re-called the RACE reads with MiXCR. Of 100,000 to 150,000 distinct CDR3 sequences in the sample, around 11% were seen once. Described time point: patch test 3, about 24 weeks after DPC sensitization. Regarding treatment: therapeutic diphenylcyclopropenone sensitization with weekly scalp DPC. Germline CDR1 and CDR2: KGHDR and SFDVKD. V lost 5 bases to trimming and J lost 8 bases, with 11 bases between them. CDR3 length: 12 amino acids. Material: whole blood, obtained in connection with sensitization to the hapten diphenylcyclopropenone (DPC). The receptor was isolated from a woman in her forties or fifties with alopecia areata. Some clones in this sample may be carry-over from other donors' samples. The rearrangement uses TRBV24-1 and TRBJ1-2; D gene uncertain. This CDR3 reads CATSGQTSGYTF. The CDR3 bases are TGTGCCACCAGTGGCCAGACGTCGGGCTACACCTTC.